This T cell receptor beta chain was captured by sequencing in a study of blood T cell repertoires in COVID-19. The overall study: Some COVID-19 samples were acute and others convalescent; all came from the United States, Italy and Spain.

In germline, CDR1 is MDHEN, CDR2 SYDVKM. This CDR3 comprises 14 residues. With V trimmed by 7 bases and J by 0 bases, 1 base remained unmatched. Those enrolled in Seattle joined during active infection and were followed longitudinally afterward. The repertoire was sequenced with immunoSEQ multiplex PCR; TCRdb's copy has only in-frame clones and lacks some. Of about 230,000 clones listed, 70% to 90% were seen once; the top ten hold around a tenth. The source is a man between 50 and 59 years old with COVID-19, enrolled during active disease. Source material: peripheral blood. The chain joins TRBV28 to TRBJ2-2; TRBD1 aligns across 8 bases. The CDR3 DNA sequence: TGTGCCAGCAAGACAGGGGCGAACACCGGGGAGCTGTTTTTT. Its translation: CASKTGANTGELFF.